The 28 T cell receptor beta chains listed next were all sequenced from one sample in a study of spatial heterogeneity in lung cancer. Via MiXCR, TCRdb re-called the 5' RACE reads, giving one row per CDR3 protein. In the table there are 9,500 to 12,000 distinct CDR3 sequences, around 6.5% of which are singletons. Time point meaning: sample taken at primary tumor resection. Unsorted samples of tumor, nontumor lung or frozen PBMC had their whole RNA sequenced. This specimen was PBMCs, taken at surgery. Receptor source: a male donor with early-stage non-small cell lung cancer.

This clonotype was observed at least ten times. This beta chain was picked up by a library intended for alpha chains and is off target, so its count carries little meaning. The J gene is TRBJ1-1, the V gene TRBV7-2; D is unresolved. V lost 3 bases to trimming and J lost 3 bases, with 11 bases between them. The CDR3 covers 14 residues. Germline V gives CDR1 SGHTA, CDR2 FQGNSA. In nucleotides, the CDR3 is TGTGCCAGCAGCTTCACAAATGGGGACACTGAAGCTTTCTTT. Translation: CASSFTNGDTEAFF.

About this clonotype itself: The size of this beta chain means little, since it is a stray read in a library made for alpha chains. The rearrangement links TRBV12-3 or TRBV12-4 to TRBJ2-5, with D perhaps matching TRBD2 (5 bases). Trimming left V 0 bases short and J 2 bases short, with 10 bases between. The CDR3 spans 15 residues. CDR3 bases: TGTGCCAGCAGTTTAGCGCTAACGGGGCAAGAGACCCAGTACTTC. It codes for CASSLALTGQETQYF.

This clonotype showed up just a few times. Because this beta chain is a stray read in a library intended to capture alpha chains, its abundance should not be given much weight. This chain joins TRBV27 and TRBJ2-1, with 13 bases identical to TRBD2. Germline V gene data show CDR1 as MNHEY and CDR2 as SMNVEV (reference sequence). J lost 6 bases, V lost 6 bases, and 5 bases had no gene match. This CDR3 spans 15 amino acids. CDR3: CASRKGTSGINEQFF. The CDR3 DNA reads as TGTGCCAGCAGAAAAGGGACTAGCGGGATCAATGAGCAGTTCTTC.

This clonotype was observed many times. This beta chain turned up in a library designed for alpha chains; as an off-target read, its abundance says little. The V and J genes are TRBV7-2 and TRBJ1-1, with a possible D match to TRBD1 (5 bases). The V gene's germline CDR1 is SGHTA and CDR2 FQGNSA. CDR3 size: 12 residues. V lost 5 bases to trimming and J lost 10 bases, with 14 bases between them. CDR3: CASSGPRGIAFF. CDR3 bases: TGTGCCAGCAGCGGTCCAAGGGGAATAGCTTTCTTT.

This clonotype was picked up many times. Because this beta chain is a stray read in a library intended to capture alpha chains, its abundance should not be given much weight. The chain combines TRBV28 with TRBJ2-2, with 13 bases matching TRBD2. The J segment lost 6 bases and the V segment lost 5 bases, leaving 0 bases of the junction unmatched. The length of the CDR3 is 14 residues. Germline-derived CDR1 and CDR2 are MDHEN and SYDVKM. CDR3 in amino acids: CASSGLAGAGELFF. The DNA of the CDR3 is TGTGCCAGCAGTGGACTAGCGGGAGCCGGGGAGCTGTTTTTT.

In this sample, this clonotype turned up many times. A library prepared for alpha chains yielded this beta chain as an off-target read; its size is of little meaning. CDR3 loop: CASSLSGRSNEQFF. Written as DNA, the CDR3 is TGTGCCAGCAGCTTATCGGGCAGGTCGAATGAGCAGTTCTTC. V gene TRBV7-2 combines with J gene TRBJ2-1; D remains ambiguous. V was shortened by 2 bases and J by 7 bases, with 12 bases between the two germline ends. CDR1 is SGHTA, CDR2 FQGNSA, per germline. CDR3 length: 14 residues.

This clonotype has at least ten counts. With the library built for alpha chains, this beta chain is off target and its frequency is not meaningful. V usage is TRBV24-1 and J usage is TRBJ2-2; D not resolved. The V and J ends lost 0 bases and 2 bases respectively, with 9 bases between them. This CDR3 spans 16 amino acids. Germline V gene lookup returns CDR1 KGHDR and CDR2 SFDVKD. This CDR3 reads CATSDLARPNTGELFF. Written as DNA, the CDR3 is TGTGCCACCAGTGATTTGGCCAGGCCAAACACCGGGGAGCTGTTTTTT.

To note about this clonotype: Being off target in a library aimed at alpha chains, this beta chain has a size of little meaning. The rearrangement joins TRBV9 to TRBJ2-5; the D gene could be TRBD1 or TRBD2 (5 bases each). Germline CDR1 SGDLS, CDR2 YYNGEE. This CDR3 has 15 amino acids. Trimming shortened V by 0 bases and J by 2 bases, and 11 bases separated the two germline ends. This CDR3 reads CASSVAWDQQETQYF. CDR3 nucleotides: TGTGCCAGCAGCGTAGCCTGGGACCAACAAGAGACCCAGTACTTC.

This clonotype was counted only a few times. Found in a library prepared for alpha chains, this beta chain is an off-target read, and its abundance has little meaning. The chain has TRBV12-3 or TRBV12-4 and TRBJ1-1; no clear D gene. The V gene lost 3 bases and the J gene lost 1 base, with 6 bases spanning the gap. This CDR3 spans 13 amino acids. The CDR3 loop is CASSLAGNTEAFF. The CDR3 nucleotides are TGTGCCAGCAGTTTGGCAGGGAACACTGAAGCTTTCTTT.

In this sample, this clonotype turned up many times. Because this beta chain is a stray read in a library intended to capture alpha chains, its abundance should not be given much weight. The rearrangement joins TRBV7-8 to TRBJ2-5; 9 positions match TRBD1. CDR1 and CDR2 (germline): SGHVS, FQNEAQ. The J segment lost 1 base and the V segment lost 5 bases, leaving 14 bases of the junction unmatched. CDR3 length equals 18 residues. This chain's CDR3 is CASSLLGPGTGIQETQYF. In DNA form, the CDR3 reads TGTGCCAGCAGCCTATTAGGTCCCGGGACAGGGATCCAAGAGACCCAGTACTTC.

This clonotype was detected many times. This beta chain appears as a stray read in a library generated for alpha chains; its size is not informative. J is TRBJ2-5 and V is TRBV7-9; 11 bases match TRBD1. V lost 3 bases to trimming and J lost 5 bases; unmatched junction nucleotides: 8. The germline CDR1 and CDR2 sequences are SEHNR and FQNEAQ (reference sequence). This CDR3 is 16 amino acids long. The chain's CDR3 is CASSFPGQGESETQYF. The CDR3 DNA follows: TGTGCCAGCAGCTTCCCGGGACAGGGGGAGTCGGAGACCCAGTACTTC.

This clonotype was counted ten times or more. Being off target in a library aimed at alpha chains, this beta chain has a size of little meaning. The V call is TRBV6-2 or TRBV6-3, the J call TRBJ1-1; tentatively, D is TRBD1 (6 bases). V was shortened by 0 bases and J by 4 bases, with 12 bases between the two germline ends. CDR3 size: 15 residues. Germline CDR1 and CDR2: MNHEY and SVGEGT. The CDR3 loop reads CASSYSGAAGTEAFF. The CDR3 DNA reads TGTGCCAGCAGTTACTCGGGGGCCGCGGGCACTGAAGCTTTCTTT.

This clonotype was detected many times. Because the library targeted alpha chains, this beta chain is an off-target read whose size means little. The chain carries TRBV12-3 or TRBV12-4 and TRBJ1-5; 11 bases match TRBD1. Trimming took 5 bases from V and 5 from J; bases not matched to a gene: 5. CDR3 length equals 15 residues. CDR3 protein: CASSVGQGDYQPQHF. CDR3 in DNA: TGTGCCAGCAGTGTGGGACAGGGGGACTATCAGCCCCAGCATTTT.

On this clonotype itself: This beta chain represents an off-target read in a library built for alpha chains; its size is of limited meaning. The chain joins TRBV15 to TRBJ2-3, with a weak D call TRBD1 (5 bases). The J call is uncertain, as TRBJ1-5 better fits the DNA end. The V gene's germline CDR1 is LNHNV and CDR2 YYDKDF (reference sequence). This CDR3 comprises 18 residues. CDR3: CATSREVRAFASTDTQHF. The CDR3, as DNA: TGTGCCACCAGCAGAGAGGTCAGGGCCTTCGCTAGCACAGATACGCAGCATTTT.

This clonotype has a count of ten or more. This beta chain is a stray read from a library made for alpha chains; its abundance is not meaningful. V is TRBV6-5 and J is TRBJ2-2, with a weak D call TRBD2 (6 bases). The germline V gene has CDR1 MNHEY and CDR2 SVGAGI. The CDR3 spans 14 residues. Deletions cut 6 bases from V and 1 base from J, with 9 bases between. In DNA, the CDR3 is TGTGCCAGCAGCCTAGCGAGGAACACCGGGGAGCTGTTTTTT. This translates into CASSLARNTGELFF.

This clonotype has a handful of counts. Because the library targeted alpha chains, this beta chain is an off-target read whose size means little. The chain links TRBV5-1 to TRBJ1-4; possibly TRBD1 for D (6 bases). Germline V gene sequence: CDR1 SGHRS, CDR2 YFSETQ. The V and J ends lost 0 bases and 6 bases respectively, with 9 bases between them. The CDR3 consists of 14 residues. This CDR3 is CASSLARGHEKLFF. The CDR3 nucleotides read TGCGCCAGCAGCTTGGCCCGGGGGCATGAAAAACTGTTTTTT.

This clonotype was picked up many times. As an off-target read in a library built for alpha chains, this beta chain has a frequency of little significance. The chain combines TRBV27 with TRBJ2-1; 8 bases agree with TRBD1. Germline V CDR1 and CDR2: MNHEY, SMNVEV (reference sequence). V shed 2 bases and J 5 bases; nucleotides not matched to a gene: 8. This CDR3 is built from 16 residues. The CDR3 bases are TGTGCCAGCAGTTTAGTTATCGGGACAGGCCACAATGAGCAGTTCTTC. This gives the protein CASSLVIGTGHNEQFF.

This clonotype was seen a few times. In a library made to pick up alpha chains, this beta chain is a stray read with a size that means little. This chain uses TRBV5-4 with TRBJ2-3; TRBD2 matches at 13 bases. Germline V gives CDR1 SGHNT, CDR2 YYREEE (reference sequence). The CDR3 sequence is 16 residues long. Trimming at V came to 5 bases and at J to 4 bases, leaving 7 bases not matched to a gene. The CDR3 bases are TGTGCCAGCAGGGGCACTAGCGGGGGGGCCCCAGATACGCAGTATTTT. This gives the protein CASRGTSGGAPDTQYF.

This clonotype was counted a few times. A library made for alpha chains picked up this beta chain off target, so its size means little. The chain combines TRBV6-5 with TRBJ2-4; 7 bases fit TRBD2. V was clipped by 0 bases and J by 2 bases; unmatched bases: 1. Germline lookup yields CDR1 MNHEY and CDR2 SVGAGI. The CDR3 runs 15 residues. CDR3: CASSYSGGSKNIQYF. CDR3 in DNA: TGTGCCAGCAGTTACTCGGGGGGGTCCAAAAACATTCAGTACTTC.

This clonotype was recorded at least ten times. This beta chain turned up in a library designed for alpha chains; as an off-target read, its abundance says little. The chain combines TRBV5-6 with TRBJ2-7; D not resolved. Germline loops: CDR1 SGHDT, CDR2 YYEEEE. The V gene lost 0 bases and the J gene lost 2 bases, with 9 bases spanning the gap. The CDR3 runs to 14 residues. The CDR3 nucleotides read TGTGCCAGCAGCTTGGATTTCGGAGCCTACGAGCAGTACTTC. Amino acids: CASSLDFGAYEQYF.

There are many counts of this clonotype. This beta chain represents an off-target read in a library built for alpha chains; its size is of limited meaning. The rearrangement links TRBV10-2 to TRBJ2-5; D remains unclear. CDR1 WSHSY and CDR2 SAAADI come from the germline V gene. V was cut by 6 bases and J by 5 bases, with 7 bases left in between. The CDR3 is made up of 11 amino acids. CDR3 bases: TGCGCCAGCAGGAAAGGGGAGACCCAGTACTTC. Protein: CASRKGETQYF.

This clonotype appeared a few times. Little can be read into the size of this beta chain, an off-target read in a library designed for alpha chains. This rearrangement joins TRBV7-2 to TRBJ2-3; D remains unclear. V was trimmed by 3 bases and J by 4 bases, leaving 11 bases between them. Germline V gene sequence: CDR1 SGHTA, CDR2 FQGNSA. The CDR3 has 14 amino acids. The CDR3 DNA reads TGTGCCAGCAGCTTTAGTACAACAGCAGATACGCAGTATTTT. Amino acids: CASSFSTTADTQYF.

This clonotype was detected many times. As an off-target read in a library built for alpha chains, this beta chain has a frequency of little significance. Written as DNA, the CDR3 is TGTGCCAGCAGTTTAGGGGACACTTCCTACGAGCAGTACTTC. It encodes CASSLGDTSYEQYF. The V and J genes are TRBV27 and TRBJ2-7, with D perhaps TRBD1 (6 bases). This CDR3 has 14 residues. Trimming cost V 2 bases and J 1 base, with 9 bases left between them. The V gene's germline CDR1 is MNHEY and CDR2 SMNVEV (reference sequence).

Ten or more counts support this clonotype. Being off target in a library aimed at alpha chains, this beta chain has a size of little meaning. This sequence joins TRBV20-1 and TRBJ1-1, with 10 nucleotides matching TRBD1. Looked up from germline, CDR1 is DFQATT and CDR2 is SNEGSKA (reference sequence). The V gene end was trimmed by 6 bases and the J gene end by 5 bases; junction bases not matched to a gene: 6. The CDR3 runs 13 residues. The CDR3 nucleotides read TGCAGTGCCTGGGACAGGGGATGGACTGAAGCTTTCTTT. This sequence encodes CSAWDRGWTEAFF.

By frequency in the sample, this clonotype is medium-sized. Because this beta chain is a stray read in a library intended to capture alpha chains, its abundance should not be given much weight. The chain has TRBV11-2 and TRBJ1-5, with TRBD1 matching 8 bases. V was clipped by 1 base and J by 9 bases; unmatched bases: 2. The CDR3 has 13 amino acids. CDR1 and CDR2 from the germline V gene are SGHAT and FQNNGV. This chain's CDR3 is CASSLATGVPQHF. The CDR3 bases are TGTGCCAGCAGCTTAGCGACAGGGGTGCCCCAGCATTTT. Full variable domain (outside the CDR3, taken from reference TRBV11-2 and TRBJ1-5): EAGVAQSPRYKIIEKRQSVAFWCNPISGHATLYWYQQILGQGPKLLIQFQNNGVVDDSQLPKDRFSAERLKGVDSTLKIQPAKLEDSAVYLCASSLATGVPQHFGDGTRLSIL.

This clonotype was recorded at least ten times. Because this beta chain is a stray read in a library intended to capture alpha chains, its abundance should not be given much weight. V gene TRBV20-1 combines with J gene TRBJ1-2; D may be TRBD1 (6 bases). The V end lost 3 bases, the J end lost 4 bases, and 9 bases lay between the germline ends. CDR1 DFQATT and CDR2 SNEGSKA come from the germline V gene (reference sequence). This CDR3 has 12 residues. CDR3 nucleotides: TGCAGTGCTAGCAGGGACACCTATGGCTACACCTTC. This translates into CSASRDTYGYTF.

To note about this clonotype: This beta chain represents an off-target read in a library built for alpha chains; its size is of limited meaning. The genes are TRBV9 and TRBJ1-1; 7 positions match TRBD1. CDR1 and CDR2 (germline): SGDLS, YYNGEE. J gave up 0 bases and V 1 base, and 3 bases lay outside the gene matches. This CDR3 is built from 15 residues. The CDR3 sequence is CASSVTGQLNTEAFF. Written as DNA, the CDR3 is TGTGCCAGCAGCGTAACGGGACAGTTGAACACTGAAGCTTTCTTT.

This clonotype occurred many times. This beta chain is a stray sequence in a library constructed for alpha chains; its clone size is not meaningful. This chain links TRBV20-1 with TRBJ2-3; 15 bases are shared with TRBD2. The CDR3 runs 16 residues. Germline lookup yields CDR1 DFQATT and CDR2 SNEGSKA (reference sequence). Unmatched junction bases numbered 7, after V lost 4 bases and J lost 5 bases. CDR3 residues: CSATGLAGGRIDTQYF. For the CDR3, the DNA is TGCAGTGCTACGGGACTAGCGGGGGGCCGGATAGATACGCAGTATTTT.